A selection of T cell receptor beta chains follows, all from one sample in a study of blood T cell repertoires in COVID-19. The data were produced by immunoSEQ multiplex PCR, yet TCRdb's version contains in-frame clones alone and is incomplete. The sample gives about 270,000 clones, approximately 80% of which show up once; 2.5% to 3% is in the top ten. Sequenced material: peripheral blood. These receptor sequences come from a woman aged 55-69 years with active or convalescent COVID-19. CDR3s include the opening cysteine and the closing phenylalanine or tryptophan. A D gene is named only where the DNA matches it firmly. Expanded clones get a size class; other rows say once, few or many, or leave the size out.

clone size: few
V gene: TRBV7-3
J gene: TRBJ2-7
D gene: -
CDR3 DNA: TGTGCCAGCCCAGGCCGGACAGTCTACGAGCAGTACTTC
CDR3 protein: CASPGRTVYEQYF

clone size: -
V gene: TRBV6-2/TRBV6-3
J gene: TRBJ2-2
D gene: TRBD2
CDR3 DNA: TGTGCCAGCAGTTACTCTGTAGCGGGGTTACGGGAAACCGGGGAGCTGTTTTTT
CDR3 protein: CASSYSVAGLRETGELFF

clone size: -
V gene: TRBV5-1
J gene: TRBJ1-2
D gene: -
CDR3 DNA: TGCGCCAGCAGCTTGAATGACGCTGAGGCTGGCTACACCTTC
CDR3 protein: CASSLNDAEAGYTF

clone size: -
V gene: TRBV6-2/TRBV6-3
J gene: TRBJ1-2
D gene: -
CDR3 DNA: TGTGCCAGCAGTTACCGGACAACTCCTTCACCCCGGACAGAGTATGACTATGGCTACACCTTC
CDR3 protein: CASSYRTTPSPRTEYDYGYTF

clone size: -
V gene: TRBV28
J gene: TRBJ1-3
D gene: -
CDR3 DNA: TGTGCCAGCAGTTGGAGGGGGGGGATTGGTAACACCATATATTTT
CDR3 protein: CASSWRGGIGNTIYF

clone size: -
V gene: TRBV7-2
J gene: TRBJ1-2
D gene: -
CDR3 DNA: TGTGCCAGCAGCTTAGAACGACTTGATGGCTACACCTTC
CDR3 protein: CASSLERLDGYTF

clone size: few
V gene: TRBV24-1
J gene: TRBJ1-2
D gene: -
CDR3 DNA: TGTGCCACCAGTGATTTTTCTGGCGGGGGCTACACCTTC
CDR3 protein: CATSDFSGGGYTF

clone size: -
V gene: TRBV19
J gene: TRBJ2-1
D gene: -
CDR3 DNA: TGTGCCAGTAGTCTGGGCTTAAGCTCCTACAATGAGCAGTTCTTC
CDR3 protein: CASSLGLSSYNEQFF

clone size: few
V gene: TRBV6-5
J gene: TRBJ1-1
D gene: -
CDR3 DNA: TGTGCCAGCACCAACTGGAACACTGAAGCTTTCTTT
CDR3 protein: CASTNWNTEAFF

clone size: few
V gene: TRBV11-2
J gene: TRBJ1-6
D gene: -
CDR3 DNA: TGTGCCAGCAGACCGTTGGACATATTCGCGGGATCACCCCTCCACTTT
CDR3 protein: CASRPLDIFAGSPLHF

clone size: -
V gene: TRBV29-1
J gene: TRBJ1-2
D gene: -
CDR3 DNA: TGCAGCGTTGAAGCCGCAGGACTCTATGGCTACACCTTC
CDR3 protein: CSVEAAGLYGYTF

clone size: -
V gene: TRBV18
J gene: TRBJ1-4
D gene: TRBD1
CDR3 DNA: TGTGCCAGCTCACCACCGGACAGGGCCCTCCCGGAATTCTCCCCCCTAGTAGGTGAAAAACTGTTTTTT
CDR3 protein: CASSPPDRALPEFSPLVGEKLFF

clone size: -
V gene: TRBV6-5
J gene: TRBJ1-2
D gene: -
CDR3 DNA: TGTGCCAGCAGTTACTCTTGGCAGGGGCTCAACTATGGCTACACCTTC
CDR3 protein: CASSYSWQGLNYGYTF

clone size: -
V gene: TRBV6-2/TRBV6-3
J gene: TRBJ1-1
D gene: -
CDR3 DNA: TGTGCCAGCAGTTACGACGGGGAGTGGAACACTGAAGCTTTCTTT
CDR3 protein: CASSYDGEWNTEAFF

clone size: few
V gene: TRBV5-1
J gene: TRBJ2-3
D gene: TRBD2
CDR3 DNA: TGCGCCAGCAGCTTGGGACTAGCGGGGGGGCTGAGCACAGATACGCAGTATTTT
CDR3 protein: CASSLGLAGGLSTDTQYF